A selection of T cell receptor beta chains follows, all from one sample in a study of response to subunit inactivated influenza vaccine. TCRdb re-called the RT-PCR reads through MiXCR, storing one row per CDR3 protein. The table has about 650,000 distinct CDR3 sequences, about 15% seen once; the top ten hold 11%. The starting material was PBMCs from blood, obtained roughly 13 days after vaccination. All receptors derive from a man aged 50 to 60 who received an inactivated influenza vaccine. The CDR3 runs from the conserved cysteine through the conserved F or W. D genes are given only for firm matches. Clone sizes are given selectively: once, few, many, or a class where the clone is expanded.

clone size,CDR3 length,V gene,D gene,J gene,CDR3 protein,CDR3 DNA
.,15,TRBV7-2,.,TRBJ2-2,CASILGVANTGELFF,TGTGCCAGCATCCTTGGGGTCGCGAACACCGGGGAGCTGTTTTTT
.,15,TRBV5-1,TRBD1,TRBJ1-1,CASSPLGGGYTEAFF,TGCGCCAGCAGCCCCTTAGGAGGGGGCTACACTGAAGCTTTCTTT
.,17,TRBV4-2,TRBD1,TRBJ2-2,CASSQERRQGGTGELFF,TGTGCCAGCAGCCAAGAGCGAAGACAGGGGGGAACCGGGGAGCTGTTTTTT
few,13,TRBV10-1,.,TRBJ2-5,CASSEFPPGPQYF,TGCGCCAGCAGTGAGTTTCCACCGGGACCCCAGTACTTC
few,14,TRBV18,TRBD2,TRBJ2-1,CASSPPSLAGKSFF,TGTGCCAGCTCACCACCTTCCCTAGCGGGTAAATCGTTCTTC
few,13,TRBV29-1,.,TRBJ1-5,CSVGTEGNQPQHF,TGCAGCGTTGGGACAGAAGGCAATCAGCCCCAGCATTTT
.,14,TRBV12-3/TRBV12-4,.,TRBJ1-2,CASSFGTGRGGYTF,TGTGCCAGCAGTTTTGGGACTGGGCGTGGGGGCTACACCTTC
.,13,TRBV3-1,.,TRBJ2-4,CASSRVEENIQYF,TGTGCCAGCAGCCGTGTTGAGGAAAACATTCAGTACTTC
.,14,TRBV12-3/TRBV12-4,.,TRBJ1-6,CASSGPSYNSPLHF,TGTGCCAGCAGCGGACCCTCCTATAATTCACCCCTCCACTTT
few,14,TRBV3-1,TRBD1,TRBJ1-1,CASTLTGGRTEAFF,TGTGCCAGCACCCTGACAGGGGGGCGCACTGAAGCTTTCTTT
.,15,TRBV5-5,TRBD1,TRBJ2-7,CASSVAGTDLYEQYF,TGTGCCAGCAGTGTTGCCGGGACAGATCTCTACGAGCAGTACTTC
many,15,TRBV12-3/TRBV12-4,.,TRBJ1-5,CASTMSQGGNQPQHF,TGTGCCAGCACCATGTCACAGGGAGGCAATCAGCCCCAGCATTTT
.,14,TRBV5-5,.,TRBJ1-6,CASSLEAGNSPLHF,TGTGCCAGCAGCTTAGAGGCGGGGAATTCACCCCTCCACTTT
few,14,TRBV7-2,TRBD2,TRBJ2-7,CASSWGLAGNEQYF,TGTGCCAGCAGCTGGGGACTAGCGGGAAACGAGCAGTACTTC
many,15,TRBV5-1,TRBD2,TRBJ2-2,CASSLTSGNTGELFF,TGTGCCAGCAGCTTAACTAGCGGGAACACCGGGGAGCTGTTTTTT
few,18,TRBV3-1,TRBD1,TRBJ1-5,CASSQGTGPTALNQPQHF,TGTGCCAGCAGCCAAGGGACAGGCCCGACTGCCCTCAATCAGCCCCAGCATTTT
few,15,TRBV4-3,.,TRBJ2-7,CASSQLPVGIYEQYF,TGCGCCAGCAGCCAACTACCCGTGGGGATCTACGAGCAGTACTTC
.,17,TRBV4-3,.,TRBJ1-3,CASSQDQAGSSGNTIYF,TGCGCCAGCAGCCAAGATCAGGCCGGCAGCTCTGGAAACACCATATATTTT
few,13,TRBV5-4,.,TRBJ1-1,CASSIDSNTEAFF,TGTGCCAGCAGCATTGACAGTAACACTGAAGCTTTCTTT
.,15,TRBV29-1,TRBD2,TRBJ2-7,CSVGYGASGSSEQYF,TGCAGCGTAGGTTACGGGGCTAGCGGGAGTTCCGAGCAGTACTTC
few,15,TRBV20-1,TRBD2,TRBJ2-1,CSARVAGSSYNEQFF,TGCAGTGCTAGGGTAGCGGGTAGCTCCTACAATGAGCAGTTCTTC
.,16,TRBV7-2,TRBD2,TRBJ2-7,CASSLEWTSGPYEQYF,TGTGCCAGCAGCTTAGAGTGGACTAGCGGTCCCTACGAGCAGTACTTC
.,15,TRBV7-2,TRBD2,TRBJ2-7,CASSLDGRAWYEQYF,TGTGCCAGCAGCTTAGACGGGAGGGCCTGGTACGAGCAGTACTTC
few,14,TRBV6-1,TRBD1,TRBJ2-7,CASSRQGGEREQYF,TGTGCCAGCAGCCGACAGGGGGGGGAGAGAGAGCAGTACTTC
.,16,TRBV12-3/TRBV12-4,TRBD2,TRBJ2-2,CASSPFLAGATGELFF,TGTGCCAGCAGCCCTTTCCTAGCGGGGGCCACCGGGGAGCTGTTTTTT
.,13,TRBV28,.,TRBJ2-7,CASSFPATYEQYF,TGTGCCAGCAGTTTCCCAGCCACCTACGAGCAGTACTTC
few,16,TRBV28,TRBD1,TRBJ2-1,CASNPTGTGVYNEQFF,TGTGCCAGCAACCCTACCGGGACAGGGGTCTACAATGAGCAGTTCTTC
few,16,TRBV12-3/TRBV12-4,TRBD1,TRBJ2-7,CASSFGTGGGFYEQYF,TGTGCCAGCAGTTTCGGGACAGGGGGCGGATTCTACGAGCAGTACTTC
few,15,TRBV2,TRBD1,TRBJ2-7,CASRAGTGGFYEQYF,TGTGCCAGCAGAGCCGGGACAGGGGGCTTCTACGAGCAGTACTTC
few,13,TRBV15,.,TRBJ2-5,CATSIGGRETQYF,TGTGCCACCAGCATAGGGGGTCGGGAGACCCAGTACTTC
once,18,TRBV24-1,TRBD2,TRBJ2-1,CATSLGTSGIGIYNEQFF,TGTGCCACCAGTCTCGGGACTAGCGGGATCGGTATTTACAATGAGCAGTTCTTC
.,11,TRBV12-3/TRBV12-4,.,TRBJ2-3,CASGGVGTQYF,TGTGCCAGCGGAGGGGTCGGTACGCAGTATTTT
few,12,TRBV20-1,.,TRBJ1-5,CSARGLGKPQHF,TGCAGTGCTAGGGGTTTAGGCAAGCCCCAGCATTTT
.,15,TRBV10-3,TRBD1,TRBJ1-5,CAISDQGGTGQPQHF,TGTGCCATCAGTGATCAGGGGGGGACGGGTCAGCCCCAGCATTTT
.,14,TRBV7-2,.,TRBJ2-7,CASSWTLPTYEQYF,TGTGCCAGCAGCTGGACCCTTCCGACCTACGAGCAGTACTTC
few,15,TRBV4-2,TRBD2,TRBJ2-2,CASSQKAGSTGELFF,TGTGCCAGCAGCCAAAAAGCGGGGTCCACCGGGGAGCTGTTTTTT
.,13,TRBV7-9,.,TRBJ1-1,CASSLNTDTEAFF,TGTGCCAGCAGCTTAAACACGGACACTGAAGCTTTCTTT
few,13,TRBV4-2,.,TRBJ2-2,CASSQGLSGELFF,TGTGCCAGCAGCCAAGGACTGTCCGGGGAGCTGTTTTTT
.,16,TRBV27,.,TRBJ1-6,CASSPLGSSYNSPLHF,TGTGCCAGCAGTCCGTTGGGCAGCTCCTATAATTCACCCCTCCACTTT
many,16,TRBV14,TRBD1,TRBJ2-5,CASSPIGTGGFETQYF,TGTGCCAGCAGCCCGATCGGGACAGGGGGCTTCGAGACCCAGTACTTC
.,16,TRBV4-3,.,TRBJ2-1,CASSQDAGRAYNEQFF,TGCGCCAGCAGCCAAGATGCGGGTCGGGCCTACAATGAGCAGTTCTTC
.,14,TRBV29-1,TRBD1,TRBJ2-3,CSVRRQGVSDTQYF,TGCAGCGTTCGAAGGCAGGGGGTGTCAGATACGCAGTATTTT
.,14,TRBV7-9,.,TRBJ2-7,CASSPDGLRYEQYF,TGTGCCAGCAGCCCGGACGGACTGCGCTACGAGCAGTACTTC
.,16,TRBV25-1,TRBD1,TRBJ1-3,CASLPPGQGPGNTIYF,TGTGCCAGCTTACCTCCGGGACAGGGGCCCGGAAACACCATATATTTT
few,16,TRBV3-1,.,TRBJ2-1,CASSQERASPYNEQFF,TGTGCCAGCAGCCAAGAGAGAGCGTCCCCTTACAATGAGCAGTTCTTC
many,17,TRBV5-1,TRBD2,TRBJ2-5,CASSPTVRTSFQETQYF,TGCGCCAGCAGCCCTACCGTACGGACTAGCTTCCAAGAGACCCAGTACTTC
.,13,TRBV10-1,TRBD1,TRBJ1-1,CASRSGGRTEAFF,TGCGCCAGCAGGTCAGGGGGCCGGACTGAAGCTTTCTTT
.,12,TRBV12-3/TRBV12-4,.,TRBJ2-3,CAIDKKGDTQYF,TGTGCCATCGACAAAAAGGGAGATACGCAGTATTTT
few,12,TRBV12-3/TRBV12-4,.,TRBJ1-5,CASSFGDLPQHF,TGTGCCAGCAGTTTTGGGGATCTTCCCCAGCATTTT
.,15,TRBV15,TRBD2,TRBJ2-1,CATSRASGGYNEQFF,TGTGCCACCAGCAGAGCTAGCGGGGGTTACAATGAGCAGTTCTTC
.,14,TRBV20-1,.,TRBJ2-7,CSASFMGEVYEQYF,TGCAGTGCCTCCTTCATGGGGGAAGTCTACGAGCAGTACTTC